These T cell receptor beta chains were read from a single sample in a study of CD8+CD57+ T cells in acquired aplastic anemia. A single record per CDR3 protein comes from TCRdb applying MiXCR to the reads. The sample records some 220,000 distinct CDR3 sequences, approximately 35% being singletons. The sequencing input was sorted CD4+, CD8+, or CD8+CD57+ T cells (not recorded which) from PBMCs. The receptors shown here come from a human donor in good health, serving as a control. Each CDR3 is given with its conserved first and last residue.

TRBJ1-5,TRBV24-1,CATSAGRGLGSNQPQHF
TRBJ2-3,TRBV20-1,CSARDPTGVPDTQYF
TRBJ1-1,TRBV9,CASSVDPGQGPEAFF
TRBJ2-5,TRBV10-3,CAIDGVQGTQYF
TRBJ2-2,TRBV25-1,CASSLSPSATVTGELFF
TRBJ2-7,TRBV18,CASSPDYPSYEQYF
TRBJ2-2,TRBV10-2,CASSSGRSYTGELFF
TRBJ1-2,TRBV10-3,CAISVSGKRTNVYYGYTF
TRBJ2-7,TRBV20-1,CSAPTTGGFYEQYF
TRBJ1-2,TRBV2,CASARSTTNGYTF
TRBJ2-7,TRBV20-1,CSARGVAGAPYEQYF
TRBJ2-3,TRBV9,CASSESSGSTDTQYF
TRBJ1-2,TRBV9,CASSHTGGGVYGYTF
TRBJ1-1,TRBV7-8,CASSFMHFRPPYTEAFF
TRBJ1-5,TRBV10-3,CAISESTDRGEGEPQHF
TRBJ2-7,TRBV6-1,CASRRPGQIYEQYF
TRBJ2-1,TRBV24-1,CATSRGGGPYNEQFF
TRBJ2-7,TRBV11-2,CASSLDLGGGTPNSYEQYF
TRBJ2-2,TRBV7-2,CASSARTGNTGELFF
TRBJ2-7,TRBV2,CASSAGAGGTYEQYF
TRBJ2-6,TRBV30,CAWSQGKGANVLTF
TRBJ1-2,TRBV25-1,CASTSGQNYGYTF
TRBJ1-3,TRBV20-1,CSAQVTGNTIYF
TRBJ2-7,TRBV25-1,CASSEWRVGGEQYF
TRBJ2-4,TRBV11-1,CASSSMRLAGGGNIQYF
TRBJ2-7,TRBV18,CASSLAYEIEQYF
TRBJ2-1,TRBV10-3,CAIRDRDHGQFF
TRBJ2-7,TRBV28,CASSRRLAGGWYF
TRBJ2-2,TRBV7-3,CASSLRMAGELFF
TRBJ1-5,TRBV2,CASSRGGSNQPQHF
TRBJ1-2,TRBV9,CASLKGGGDNYGYTF
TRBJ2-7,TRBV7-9,CASSFGTSGDYEQYF
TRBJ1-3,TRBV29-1,CSGRLSGNTIYF
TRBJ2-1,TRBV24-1,CATSDLWQGRPNEQFF
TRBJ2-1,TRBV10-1,CTSSEGQGVNNEQFF
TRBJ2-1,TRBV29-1,CSVEDRASHHNEQFF
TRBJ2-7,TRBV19,CASSIGGGSYEQYF
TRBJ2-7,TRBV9,CASSETGGAGDEQYF
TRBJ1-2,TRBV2,CASSEEHTDNYGYTF
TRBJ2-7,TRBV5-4,CASSFRGTGNYEQYF
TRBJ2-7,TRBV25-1,CAGSPGWRGGYEQYF
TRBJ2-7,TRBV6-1,CASSLNAGATYEQYF
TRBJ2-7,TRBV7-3,CASGGGTYEQYF
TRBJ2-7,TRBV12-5,CASGGSNGTSSYEQYF
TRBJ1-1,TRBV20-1,CSARERTGGIAFF
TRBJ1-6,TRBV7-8,CASSLSGPPLHF
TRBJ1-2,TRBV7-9,CASSTWTGDLSGYTF
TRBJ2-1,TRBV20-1,CSAGPLVNEQFF
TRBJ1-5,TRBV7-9,CASGYAGGNQPQHF
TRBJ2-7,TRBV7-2,CASSWTSGHSYEQYF
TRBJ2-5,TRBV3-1,CASSPGGSWETQCF
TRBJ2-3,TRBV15,CATSRGSYDTQYF
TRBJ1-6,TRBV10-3,CAIRDGPPNSPLHF